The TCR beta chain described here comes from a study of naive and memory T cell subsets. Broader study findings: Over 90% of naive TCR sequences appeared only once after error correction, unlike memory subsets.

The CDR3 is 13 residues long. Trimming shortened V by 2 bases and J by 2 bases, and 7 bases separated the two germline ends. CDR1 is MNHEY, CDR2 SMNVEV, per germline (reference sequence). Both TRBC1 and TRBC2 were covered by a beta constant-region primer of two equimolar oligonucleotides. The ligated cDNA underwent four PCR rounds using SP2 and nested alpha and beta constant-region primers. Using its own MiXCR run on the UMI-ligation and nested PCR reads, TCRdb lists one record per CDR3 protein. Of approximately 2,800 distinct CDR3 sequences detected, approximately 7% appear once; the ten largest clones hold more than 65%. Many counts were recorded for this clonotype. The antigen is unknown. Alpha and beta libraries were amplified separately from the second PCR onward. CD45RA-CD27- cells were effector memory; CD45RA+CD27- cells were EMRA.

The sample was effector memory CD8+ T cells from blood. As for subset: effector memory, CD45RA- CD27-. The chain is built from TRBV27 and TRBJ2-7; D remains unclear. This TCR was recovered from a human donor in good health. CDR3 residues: CASSLNPTYEQYF. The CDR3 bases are TGTGCCAGCAGTTTAAACCCGACCTACGAGCAGTACTTC.